These T cell receptor beta chains were read from a single sample in a study of blood T cell repertoires in COVID-19. Clones were read by immunoSEQ multiplex PCR, and TCRdb kept only the in-frame ones, dropping some. This table has approximately 250,000 clones, roughly 88% appearing once. Material for sequencing was PBMCs or T cells enriched from blood (not recorded which). These TCRs come from a middle-aged woman with acute COVID-19. Both conserved end residues are part of each CDR3. Fields, in order: V gene, CDR3 protein.

V gene: TRBV9; CDR3 protein: CASSVNTIMDGYTF
V gene: TRBV6-5; CDR3 protein: CASSSRQGNTEAFF
V gene: TRBV6-1; CDR3 protein: CASSASAGGLYNEQFF
V gene: TRBV5-6; CDR3 protein: CASTPWGFSNQPQHF
V gene: TRBV2; CDR3 protein: CASSVEREGSYNEQFF
V gene: TRBV5-1; CDR3 protein: CASSSYSDTATFF
V gene: TRBV24-1; CDR3 protein: CATSDQTGGWDGYTF
V gene: TRBV9; CDR3 protein: CASSVGGSYGYTF
V gene: TRBV13; CDR3 protein: CASSLAGLSYEQYF
V gene: TRBV6-6; CDR3 protein: CASRSLTGRIFYGYTF
V gene: TRBV7-9; CDR3 protein: CASSPGQGGFSSYNEQFF
V gene: TRBV7-2; CDR3 protein: CASSLLPKPGSTEAFF
V gene: TRBV12-3/TRBV12-4; CDR3 protein: CASRSGSGKTQYF
V gene: TRBV30; CDR3 protein: CAWRDMVSNQPQHF
V gene: TRBV19; CDR3 protein: CASSVQDRVGETQYF
V gene: TRBV25-1; CDR3 protein: CAGRAGTGNTEAFF
V gene: TRBV29-1; CDR3 protein: CSVDLTGGNTEAFF
V gene: TRBV19; CDR3 protein: CASRKSGLDTDTQYF
V gene: TRBV12-5; CDR3 protein: CASGSVERGDNEQFF
V gene: TRBV7-2; CDR3 protein: CASSRDRGRDYGYTF
V gene: TRBV29-1; CDR3 protein: CSVEDRPKTFF
V gene: TRBV15; CDR3 protein: CATSLMNIGGGHGYTF
V gene: TRBV9; CDR3 protein: CASSGLTDTQYF
V gene: TRBV29-1; CDR3 protein: CSVEGQGYGYTF
V gene: TRBV7-2; CDR3 protein: CASSFRGNQETQYF
V gene: TRBV11-2; CDR3 protein: CASSFRTGFNEKLFF
V gene: TRBV7-2; CDR3 protein: CASSPQGGGETQYF
V gene: TRBV10-1; CDR3 protein: CASSERRGSSGNTIYF
V gene: TRBV7-2; CDR3 protein: CASSPSGQPLEAFF
V gene: TRBV19; CDR3 protein: CASSTEGQVGPPQHF
V gene: TRBV21-1; CDR3 protein: CASSKKKGFETGARNEQFF
V gene: TRBV11-2; CDR3 protein: CASSFSQGVYEQYF
V gene: TRBV9; CDR3 protein: CAGGDGYTF
V gene: TRBV27; CDR3 protein: CASSSRDRSTDTQYF
V gene: TRBV11-2; CDR3 protein: CASSEHLQPQHF
V gene: TRBV7-9; CDR3 protein: CASSWPPSGGKNIQYF
V gene: TRBV19; CDR3 protein: CASSIPQGAGQPQHF
V gene: TRBV14; CDR3 protein: CASSRIAGAAKNIQYF
V gene: TRBV10-3; CDR3 protein: CATKLAGGQNTGELFF
V gene: TRBV6-1; CDR3 protein: CASSERQGNTQYF
V gene: TRBV12-3/TRBV12-4; CDR3 protein: CASRRTGQYEQFF
V gene: TRBV9; CDR3 protein: CASSVARAGGGETQYF
V gene: TRBV19; CDR3 protein: CASSSGAGRNTEAFF
V gene: TRBV7-9; CDR3 protein: CASSLVQGWGTDTQYF
V gene: TRBV4-3; CDR3 protein: CASSQDVGGGYGYTF
V gene: TRBV19; CDR3 protein: CASSGTGVYSNQPQHF
V gene: TRBV2; CDR3 protein: CASSAHQGNQPQHF
V gene: TRBV7-2; CDR3 protein: CASSQISTRFAGELFF
V gene: TRBV18; CDR3 protein: CASSPVTANYGYTF
V gene: TRBV27; CDR3 protein: CASSSASGRADTQYF
V gene: TRBV6-2/TRBV6-3; CDR3 protein: CASSLGYGYTF
V gene: TRBV7-9; CDR3 protein: CASSSAGTSGTDTQYF